The 11 T cell receptor beta chains below all came from one sample that was sequenced in a study of CD8+ T cells in alopecia areata. RNA, once extracted, was reverse transcribed into cDNA for use as the sequencing template. The protocol was immunoSEQ multiplex PCR, while the TCRdb copy is restricted to in-frame clones and leaves out a portion. Of some 240,000 clones listed, around 62% are singletons. The material sequenced was CD4+ T cells sorted from blood, taken at week 0. These receptors were obtained from a human donor with alopecia areata.

The chain carries TRBV29-1 and TRBJ2-7; 7 nucleotides agree with TRBD2. The germline gives CDR1 SQVTM, CDR2 ANQGSEA. The CDR3 runs to 15 residues. V shed 5 bases and J 2 bases; nucleotides not matched to a gene: 12. The CDR3 here is CSVSGTTSFPYEQYF. In DNA form, the CDR3 reads TGCAGCGTTAGCGGGACTACCTCTTTCCCCTACGAGCAGTACTTC.

This clone is a singleton in its sample. J is TRBJ1-1 and V is TRBV27, with TRBD1 as a possible D gene (6 bases). The CDR3 is 13 amino acids. Per germline, CDR1 MNHEY and CDR2 SMNVEV (reference sequence). The V end was cut by 6 bases, the J end by 5 bases, with 13 bases between. The CDR3 DNA sequence: TGTGCCAGCAGCCTAACAGGGAGGACTGAAGCTTTCTTT. Translation gives CASSLTGRTEAFF.

This clone has just one count. V and J are TRBV29-1 and TRBJ2-1, with D hard to call. Germline CDR1 and CDR2: SQVTM and ANQGSEA. V was trimmed by 5 bases and J by 1 base, leaving 9 bases between them. The CDR3 is 13 residues long. The CDR3, as DNA: TGCAGCGTTAGAAGTTTTTCCTACAATGAGCAGTTCTTC. Translating gives CSVRSFSYNEQFF.

A single count supports this clone. The J gene is TRBJ2-1, the V gene TRBV30; weak D call: TRBD1 (6 bases). V was trimmed by 4 bases and J by 4 bases, leaving 11 bases between them. Germline CDR1 is GTSNPN and CDR2 is SVGIG (reference sequence). This CDR3 region has 13 residues. The CDR3 bases are TGTGCCTGGACCCGACAGGTTTACAATGAGCAGTTCTTC. This gives the protein CAWTRQVYNEQFF.

This chain connects TRBV5-1 to TRBJ2-7; D call uncertain. This CDR3 has 11 residues. Germline-derived CDR1 and CDR2 are SGHRS and YFSETQ. The V end lost 4 bases, the J end lost 0 bases, and 2 bases lay between the germline ends. DNA of the CDR3: TGCGCCAGCAGCAACTCCTACGAGCAGTACTTC. This translates into CASSNSYEQYF.

The gene calls are TRBV29-1 and TRBJ2-3; D remains ambiguous. V was clipped by 6 bases and J by 0 bases, with 7 bases between them. The CDR3 extends over 12 amino acids. The V gene's germline CDR1 is SQVTM and CDR2 ANQGSEA. The chain's CDR3 is CSVATSTDTQYF. The CDR3 bases are TGCAGCGTGGCGACTAGCACAGATACGCAGTATTTT.

The rearrangement uses TRBV18 and TRBJ1-2; 7 positions agree with TRBD1. Germline CDR1 reads KGHSH; CDR2 reads LQKENI. The CDR3 has 13 residues. The junction had 10 bases not matched to a gene; V was cut back by 8 bases and J by 7 bases. The CDR3 DNA is TGTGCCAGCACGGGTACGACAGGGCCTGGCTACACCTTC. It is translated as CASTGTTGPGYTF.

This clone has only a few counts. This rearrangement joins TRBV19 to TRBJ1-2; TRBD1 matches at 7 bases. Germline-derived CDR1 and CDR2 are LNHDA and SQIVND (reference sequence). The CDR3 is 15 amino acids. After removal of 4 bases from V and 6 bases from J, the junction contained 11 bases not matched to a gene. In nucleotides, the CDR3 is TGTGCCAGTAGTACCCCAGGGGGACTCAGGAATGGCTACACCTTC. This translates into CASSTPGGLRNGYTF.

The chain couples TRBV5-6 to TRBJ2-3; D is unresolved. This CDR3 has 14 amino acids. Per the germline V gene, CDR1 is SGHDT and CDR2 is YYEEEE. Trimming took off 2 bases at V and 2 bases at J, with 9 bases between the two ends. This CDR3 is CASSFGFNTDTQYF. The CDR3 DNA reads as TGTGCCAGCAGCTTCGGTTTCAACACAGATACGCAGTATTTT. The full variable domain, in which reference TRBV5-6 and TRBJ2-3 provide the parts outside the CDR3, is DAGVTQSPTHLIKTRGQQVTLRCSPKSGHDTVSWYQQALGQGPQFIFQYYEEEERQRGNFPDRFSGHQFPNYSSELNVNALLLGDSALYLCASSFGFNTDTQYFGPGTRLTVL.

The chain is built from TRBV27 and TRBJ2-7, with 15 bases aligning to TRBD2. The trim removed 4 bases at V and 2 bases at J, leaving 3 bases unmatched. CDR3 length: 16 amino acids. The germline gives CDR1 MNHEY, CDR2 SMNVEV (reference sequence). This CDR3 reads CASSSGLAGGPYEQYF. The CDR3 DNA reads as TGTGCCAGCAGTTCGGGACTAGCGGGAGGCCCCTACGAGCAGTACTTC.

CDR3 sequence reads: CASSQGQFYEQYF. The CDR3 DNA sequence: TGCGCCAGCAGTCAAGGGCAATTCTACGAGCAGTACTTC. The chain uses TRBV23-1 and TRBJ2-7; D ambiguous. TRBV23-1 belongs to the ORF category, with a function that is uncertain. The CDR3 is made up of 13 amino acids. V lost 2 bases, J lost 3 bases, and 8 bases lay in between.